The clone carrying this T cell receptor (beta chain) showed up just a few times. As yet, its antigen is unknown. Original methodology: A typical sample had some 87,000 TCRs, with about 20,000 to 690,600 overall. TCRdb fed the RACE reads into MiXCR, producing one record per CDR3 protein. Clone size and V and J calls follow TCRdb, not the original study. The data show 150,000 to 200,000 distinct CDR3 sequences, roughly a quarter seen once. This sample is part of a study of human T cells and chemical hapten exposure. Study-level points and caveats: With DPC sensitization, TCRs exceeding 1 in 1000 frequency showed no change.

The V and J ends lost 2 bases and 3 bases, in that order; junction bases with no gene match: 4. This CDR3 has 14 residues. Germline loops: CDR1 SGHVS, CDR2 FNYEAQ. Specified time point: patch test 3, about 24 weeks after DPC sensitization. Treatment specified: therapeutic diphenylcyclopropenone sensitization with weekly scalp DPC. The J gene is TRBJ2-7, the V gene TRBV7-6, with 7 bases lining up with TRBD1. The sequenced sample was whole blood, obtained in connection with sensitization to the hapten diphenylcyclopropenone (DPC). The source of this sequence is a woman between 18 and 30 years old with alopecia areata. Some clones in this sample may be carry-over from other donors' samples. The CDR3 DNA reads TGTGCCAGCAGCTTAACAGGGACAGTCTACGAGCAGTACTTC. Its protein is CASSLTGTVYEQYF.